This T cell receptor beta chain came from a study of metastatic and nonmetastatic thyroid tumors. Using MiXCR, TCRdb re-called clones from the PCR reads. The table shows around 5,900 clones, with 37% occurring only once. This CDR3 contains 13 residues. Trimming stripped 7 bases from V and 7 bases from J, with 16 bases between. A few counts support this clone. All patients were treatment-naive before thyroid surgery. Sequenced material: tumor tissue. The origin of this receptor is a male donor with papillary thyroid cancer or a benign thyroid nodule (not recorded which). Some clones in this sample may be carry-over from other donors' samples. The rearrangement uses TRBV12-3 or TRBV12-4 and TRBJ2-5; tentative D call: TRBD2 (6 bases). Here the CDR3 DNA reads TGTGCCAGCACCTTCGGAGGGTTTGGGACCCAGTACTTC. It translates to CASTFGGFGTQYF.